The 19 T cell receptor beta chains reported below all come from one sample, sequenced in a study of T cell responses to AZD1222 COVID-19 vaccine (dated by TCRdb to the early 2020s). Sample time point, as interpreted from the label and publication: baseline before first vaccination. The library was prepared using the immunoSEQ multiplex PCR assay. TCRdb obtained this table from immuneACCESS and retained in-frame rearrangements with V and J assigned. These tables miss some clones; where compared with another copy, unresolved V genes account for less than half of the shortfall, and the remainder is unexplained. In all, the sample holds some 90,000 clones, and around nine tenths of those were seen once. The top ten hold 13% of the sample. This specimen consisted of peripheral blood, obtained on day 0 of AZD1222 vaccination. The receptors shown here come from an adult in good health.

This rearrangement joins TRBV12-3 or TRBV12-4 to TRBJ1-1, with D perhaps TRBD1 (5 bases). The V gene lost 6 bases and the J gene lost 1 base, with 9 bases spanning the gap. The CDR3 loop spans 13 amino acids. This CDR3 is CASRRTGNTEAFF. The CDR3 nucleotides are TGTGCCAGCAGGCGTACAGGGAACACTGAAGCTTTCTTT.

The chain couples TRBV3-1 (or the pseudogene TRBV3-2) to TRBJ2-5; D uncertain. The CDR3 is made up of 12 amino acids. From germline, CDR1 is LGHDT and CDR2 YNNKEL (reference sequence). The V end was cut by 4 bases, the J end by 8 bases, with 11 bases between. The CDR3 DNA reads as TGTGCCAGCAGCCTAGACCCGGCAACCCAGTACTTC. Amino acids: CASSLDPATQYF.

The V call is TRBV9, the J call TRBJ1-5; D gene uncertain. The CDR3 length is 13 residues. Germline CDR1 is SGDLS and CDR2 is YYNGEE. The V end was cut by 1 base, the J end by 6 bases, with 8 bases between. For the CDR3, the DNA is TGTGCCAGCAGCGTATCAATGAGTCAGCCCCAGCATTTT. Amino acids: CASSVSMSQPQHF.

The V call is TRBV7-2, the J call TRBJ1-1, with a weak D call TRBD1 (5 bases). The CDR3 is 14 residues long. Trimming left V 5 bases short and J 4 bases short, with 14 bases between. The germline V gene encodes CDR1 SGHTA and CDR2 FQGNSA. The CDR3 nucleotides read TGTGCCAGCAGCCCCCGAGGCAGGGTCACTGAAGCTTTCTTT. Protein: CASSPRGRVTEAFF.

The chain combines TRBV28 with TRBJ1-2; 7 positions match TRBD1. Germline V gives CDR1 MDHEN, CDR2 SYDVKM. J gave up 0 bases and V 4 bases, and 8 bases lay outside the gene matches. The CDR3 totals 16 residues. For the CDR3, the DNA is TGTGCCAGCAGTTCTCAACAGGGGACGCCTAACTATGGCTACACCTTC. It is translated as CASSSQQGTPNYGYTF.

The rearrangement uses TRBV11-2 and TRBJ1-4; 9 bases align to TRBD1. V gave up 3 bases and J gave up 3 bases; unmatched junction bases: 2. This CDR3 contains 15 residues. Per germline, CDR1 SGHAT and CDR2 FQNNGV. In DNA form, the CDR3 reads TGTGCCAGCAGCTTCGACAGGGGGGCTAATGAAAAACTGTTTTTT. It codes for CASSFDRGANEKLFF. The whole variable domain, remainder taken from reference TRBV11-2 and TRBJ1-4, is EAGVAQSPRYKIIEKRQSVAFWCNPISGHATLYWYQQILGQGPKLLIQFQNNGVVDDSQLPKDRFSAERLKGVDSTLKIQPAKLEDSAVYLCASSFDRGANEKLFFGSGTQLSVL.

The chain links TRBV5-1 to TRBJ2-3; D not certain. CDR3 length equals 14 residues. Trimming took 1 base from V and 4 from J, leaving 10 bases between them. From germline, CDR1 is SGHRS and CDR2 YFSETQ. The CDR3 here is CASSLRSVPDTQYF. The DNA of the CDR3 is TGCGCCAGCAGCTTGAGAAGCGTACCAGATACGCAGTATTTT.

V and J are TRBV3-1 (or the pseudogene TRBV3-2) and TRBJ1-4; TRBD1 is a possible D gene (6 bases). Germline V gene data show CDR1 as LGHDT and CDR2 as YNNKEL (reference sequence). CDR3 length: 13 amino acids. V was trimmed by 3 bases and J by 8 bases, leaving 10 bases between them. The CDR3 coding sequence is TGTGCCAGCAGCCATCCGGGGGGCGAAAAACTGTTTTTT. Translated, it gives CASSHPGGEKLFF.

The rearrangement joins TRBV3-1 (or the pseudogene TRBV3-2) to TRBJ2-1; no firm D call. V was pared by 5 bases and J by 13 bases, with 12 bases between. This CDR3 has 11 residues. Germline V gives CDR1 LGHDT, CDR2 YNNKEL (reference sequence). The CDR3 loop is CASSSLGAQFF. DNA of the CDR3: TGTGCCAGCAGCTCTCTAGGTGCACAGTTCTTC.

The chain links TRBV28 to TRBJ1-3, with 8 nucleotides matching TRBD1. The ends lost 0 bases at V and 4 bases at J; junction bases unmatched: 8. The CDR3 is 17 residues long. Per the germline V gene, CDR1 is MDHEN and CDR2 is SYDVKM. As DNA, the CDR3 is TGTGCCAGCAGTTTATGGACAGGGGATTTGGGAGGAAACACCATATATTTT. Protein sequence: CASSLWTGDLGGNTIYF.

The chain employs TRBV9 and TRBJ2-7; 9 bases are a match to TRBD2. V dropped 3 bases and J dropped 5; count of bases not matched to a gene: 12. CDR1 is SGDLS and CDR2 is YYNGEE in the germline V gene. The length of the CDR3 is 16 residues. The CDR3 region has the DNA TGTGCCAGCAGCGCTAGTAAGGCGGGGGGGTTCGACGAGCAGTACTTC. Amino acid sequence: CASSASKAGGFDEQYF.

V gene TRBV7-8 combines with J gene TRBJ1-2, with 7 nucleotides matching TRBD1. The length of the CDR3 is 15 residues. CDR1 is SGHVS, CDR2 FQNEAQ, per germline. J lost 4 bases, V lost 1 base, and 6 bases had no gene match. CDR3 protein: CASSLGDREGYGYTF. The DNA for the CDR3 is TGTGCCAGCAGCTTAGGCGACAGGGAGGGCTATGGCTACACCTTC.

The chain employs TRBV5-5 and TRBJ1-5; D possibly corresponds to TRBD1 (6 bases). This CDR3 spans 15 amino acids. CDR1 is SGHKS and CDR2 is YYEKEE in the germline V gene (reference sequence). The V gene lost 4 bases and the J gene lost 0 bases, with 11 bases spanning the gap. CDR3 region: CASSQGRDSNQPQHF. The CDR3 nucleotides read TGTGCCAGCAGCCAGGGGCGGGATAGCAATCAGCCCCAGCATTTT.

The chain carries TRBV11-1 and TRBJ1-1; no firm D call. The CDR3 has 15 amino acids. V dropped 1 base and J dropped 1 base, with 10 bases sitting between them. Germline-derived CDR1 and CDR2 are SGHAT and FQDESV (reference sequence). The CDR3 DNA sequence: TGTGCCAGCAGCTTAGGATTTGACGGGAACACTGAAGCTTTCTTT. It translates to CASSLGFDGNTEAFF.

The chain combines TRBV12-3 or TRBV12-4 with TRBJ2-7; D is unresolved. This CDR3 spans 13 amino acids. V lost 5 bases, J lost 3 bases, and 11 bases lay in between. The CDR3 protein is CASSEDADYEQYF. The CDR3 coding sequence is TGTGCCAGCAGTGAAGACGCAGACTACGAGCAGTACTTC.

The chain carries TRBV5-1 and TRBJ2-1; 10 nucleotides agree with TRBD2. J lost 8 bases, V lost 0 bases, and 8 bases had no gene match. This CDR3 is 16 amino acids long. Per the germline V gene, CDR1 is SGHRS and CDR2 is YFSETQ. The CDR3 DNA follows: TGCGCCAGCAGCTTGGGAGCGGGGGGGCCCTTGTATGAGCAGTTCTTC. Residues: CASSLGAGGPLYEQFF.

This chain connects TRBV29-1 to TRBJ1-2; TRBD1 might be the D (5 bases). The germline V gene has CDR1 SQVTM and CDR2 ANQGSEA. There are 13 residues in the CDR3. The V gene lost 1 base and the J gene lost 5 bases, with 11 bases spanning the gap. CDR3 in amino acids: CSVEAGDPYGYTF. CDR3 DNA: TGCAGCGTTGAAGCGGGGGATCCATATGGCTACACCTTC.

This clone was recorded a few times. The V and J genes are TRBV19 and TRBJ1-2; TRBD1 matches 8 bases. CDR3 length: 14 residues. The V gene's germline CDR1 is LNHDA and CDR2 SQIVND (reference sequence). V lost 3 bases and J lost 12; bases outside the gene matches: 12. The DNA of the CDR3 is TGTGCCAGTAGTATGACCGGGACAGGCCGTCCTCACACCTTC. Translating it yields CASSMTGTGRPHTF. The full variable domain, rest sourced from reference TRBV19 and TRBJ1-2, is DGGITQSPKYLFRKEGQNVTLSCEQNLNHDAMYWYRQDPGQGLRLIYYSQIVNDFQKGDIAEGYSVSREKKESFPLTVTSAQKNPTAFYLCASSMTGTGRPHTFGSGTRLTVV.

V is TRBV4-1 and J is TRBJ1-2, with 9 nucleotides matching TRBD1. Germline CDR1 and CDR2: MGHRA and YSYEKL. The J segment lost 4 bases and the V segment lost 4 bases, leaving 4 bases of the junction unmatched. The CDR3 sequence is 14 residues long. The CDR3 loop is CASSPTGQGYGYTF. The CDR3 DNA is TGCGCCAGCAGCCCCACGGGACAGGGCTATGGCTACACCTTC.